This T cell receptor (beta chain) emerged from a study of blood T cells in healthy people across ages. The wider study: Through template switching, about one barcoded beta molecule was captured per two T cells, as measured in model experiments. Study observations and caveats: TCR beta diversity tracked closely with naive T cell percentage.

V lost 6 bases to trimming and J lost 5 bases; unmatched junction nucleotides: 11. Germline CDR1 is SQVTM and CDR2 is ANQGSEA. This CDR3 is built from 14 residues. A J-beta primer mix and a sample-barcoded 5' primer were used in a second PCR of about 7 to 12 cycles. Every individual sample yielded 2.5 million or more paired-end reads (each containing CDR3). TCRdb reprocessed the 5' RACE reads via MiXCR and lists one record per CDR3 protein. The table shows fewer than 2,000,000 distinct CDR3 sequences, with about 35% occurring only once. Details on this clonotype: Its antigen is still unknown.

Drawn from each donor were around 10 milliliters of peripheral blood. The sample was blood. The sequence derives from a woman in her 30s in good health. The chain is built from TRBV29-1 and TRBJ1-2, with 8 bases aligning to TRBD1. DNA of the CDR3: TGCAGCGTAAATCCCGGGACAGGAGATTATGGCTACACCTTC. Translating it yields CSVNPGTGDYGYTF.